The entry below describes one T cell receptor beta chain. The specificity of this receptor is unknown. Base qualities were left out, and no much larger clone turns up one base away. The sample originates from a study of human T cells and chemical hapten exposure (TCRdb year 2021). Describing the broader study: For sensitization, 2% DPC in acetone was applied to a 2 cm by 2 cm area of upper inner arm skin. Throughout the study period of about 25 weeks, patients also received therapeutic DPC doses to the scalp every week. Patch tests used Finn chambers with 0.01% DPC on the upper back, scored after 6 days by International Contact Dermatitis Research Group standards. The patient cohort, mostly female, included alopecia areata with under or over 50% scalp involvement, alopecia totalis and alopecia universalis. The libraries were sequenced as a pool, and the TCR yield per sample differed mostly because of small variations in library volumes within the pool. Peripheral blood TCR repertoire changes were tracked in vivo in alopecia patients during primary and secondary sensitization to the hapten diphenylcyclopropenone (DPC). Patient blood was sampled pre-sensitization (week 0) and at 2, 6 and about 24 weeks after DPC sensitization. For TCR sequencing, blood came from 25 to 30 alopecia patients at anywhere from one to four time points (pre-sensitization, 2, 6 and 24 weeks). The paper's findings and limits, for the study overall: A positive correlation was found between the number of PT1 expanded TCRs and patch test score, with significance reached at thresholds 8, 16 and 32 but not 4. Alopecia, a presumed autoimmune disease, was present in all patients, so the immune response of the patients might differ from that of healthy individuals. No change with DPC sensitization was found in the number of TCRs above 1 in 1000 frequency, and no evidence of global repertoire structure alterations was found. Compared with pre-sensitization or healthy control sets, expanded TCRs formed significantly more large CDR3 similarity clusters, which is consistent with antigen-driven responses. After repeated subsampling, changes were observed in the strength of the expansion versus patch-test correlation and in the threshold at which the correlation became significant.

V and J are truncated by 7 bases and 3 bases respectively, leaving an intervening sequence of 14 bases. There are 14 amino acids in the CDR3, from cysteine to phenylalanine inclusive. Just CDR3 DNA is preserved here, 42 bases in frame from base 1. According to the germline V gene, CDR1 reads SGDLS and CDR2 reads YYNGEE. The library came from RACE. TCRdb shows the sequencer as NextSeq 500. Library preparation attached unique molecular identifiers to individual cDNA molecules for quantitative, reproducible TCR counting. From each blood RNA sample, both TCR alpha and TCR beta chains were sequenced. The study's own analysis went as follows. The median number of TCRs per sample was 90,000 to 100,000, ranging from about 20,000 to 700,000. V, J and CDR3 annotation of the TCR reads was carried out using the Decombinator software suite. To make PS versus PT1 abundance plots, every sample was subsampled to the same number of TCRs (28,000). Expanded TCRs were defined as absent before sensitization and observed at least eight times at the 2-week time point. TCRdb passed the public sequencing reads through fastp at Q25 and MiXCR, retaining productive beta sequences. Rows merge per CDR3 protein into single entries with the most common DNA and genes. These V and J calls rely on TCRdb rather than the paper's analysis. The table for this sample lists 300,000 to 450,000 distinct CDR3 sequences; around 5.5% of them were counted only once. The ten largest clonotypes hold less than 9% of the sample.

The time point label on this specimen signifies: pre-sensitization, week 0. The treatment or condition label on this specimen signifies: therapeutic diphenylcyclopropenone sensitization with weekly scalp DPC. Blood at each patch-test visit was drawn before the patch test was applied. Patients were eligible if aged 18 to 70, diagnosed with alopecia and judged suitable for DPC therapy, and pregnant patients were excluded. Unfractionated whole blood was collected in Tempus Blood RNA tubes, and total RNA was extracted from that blood. The sample in question was whole blood, obtained in connection with sensitization to the hapten diphenylcyclopropenone (DPC). This clonotype was obtained from a young woman with alopecia areata. Some clones in this sample may be carry-over from other donors' samples. The chain couples TRBV9 to TRBJ1-3; the D gene assignment is ambiguous. The DNA sequence is given as TGTGCCAGCGGGAGTCACGGTGGTGGAAACACCATATATTTT. Translation gives CASGSHGGGNTIYF.